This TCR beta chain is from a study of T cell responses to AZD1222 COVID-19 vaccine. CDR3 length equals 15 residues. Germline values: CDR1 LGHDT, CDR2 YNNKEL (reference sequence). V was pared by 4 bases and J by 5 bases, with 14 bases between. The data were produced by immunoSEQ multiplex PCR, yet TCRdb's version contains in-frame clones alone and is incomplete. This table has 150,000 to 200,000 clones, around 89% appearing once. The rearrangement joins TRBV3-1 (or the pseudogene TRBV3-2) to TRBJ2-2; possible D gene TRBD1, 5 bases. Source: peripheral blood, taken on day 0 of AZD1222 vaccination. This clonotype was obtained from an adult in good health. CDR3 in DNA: TGTGCCAGCAGCCCGCCCCGACAGTTAACCGGGGAGCTGTTTTTT. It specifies CASSPPRQLTGELFF.